These 30 T cell receptor beta chains share one sample of origin, sequenced in a study of control samples from healthy donors and cancer patients. Method: immunoSEQ multiplex PCR; TCRdb's copy keeps in-frame clones and lacks some. This table has 100,000 to 150,000 clones, about 92% appearing once. The sequenced sample consisted of blood. These TCRs come from a woman aged 45-59 years in good health.

V usage is TRBV7-6 and J usage is TRBJ1-2, with D tentatively TRBD1 (6 bases). Per the germline V gene, CDR1 is SGHVS and CDR2 is FNYEAQ. The CDR3 has 13 amino acids. Trimming pared 5 bases from V and 4 bases from J, leaving 11 bases between. The CDR3 DNA sequence: TGTGCCAGCAGCCAACGAGGGGGCTATGGCTACACCTTC. Its protein product is CASSQRGGYGYTF.

This clone appeared once. The V call is TRBV10-3, the J call TRBJ1-1; D is undetermined. This CDR3 is built from 14 residues. Germline lookup yields CDR1 ENHRY and CDR2 SYGVKD. V lost 8 bases to trimming and J lost 0 bases, with 13 bases between them. CDR3 sequence: CAIGGPRMNTEAFF. CDR3 DNA sequence: TGTGCCATCGGAGGACCGAGGATGAACACTGAAGCTTTCTTT.

The chain employs TRBV6-1 and TRBJ1-1; D uncertain. This CDR3 contains 14 residues. Trimming stripped 3 bases from V and 1 base from J, with 9 bases between. Germline CDR1 is MNHNS and CDR2 is SASEGT. The chain's CDR3 is CASSDLFGNTEAFF. The CDR3 bases are TGTGCCAGCAGTGATTTATTTGGGAACACTGAAGCTTTCTTT.

This chain joins TRBV6-2 or TRBV6-3 and TRBJ1-1; perhaps TRBD1 as D (6 bases). The germline V gene has CDR1 MNHEY and CDR2 SVGEGT. V lost 5 bases and J lost 7, with 29 bases in between. CDR3 length equals 18 residues. This CDR3 reads CASSPLKSLTRTALEAFF. Here the CDR3 DNA reads TGTGCCAGCAGTCCGTTAAAATCGTTAACCCGGACAGCTCTTGAAGCTTTCTTT.

V usage is TRBV5-6 and J usage is TRBJ1-4; tentatively, D is TRBD1 (6 bases). V lost 0 bases to trimming and J lost 6 bases, with 15 bases between them. The CDR3 extends over 16 amino acids. From germline, CDR1 is SGHDT and CDR2 YYEEEE. CDR3 sequence: CASSLADRGPDEKLFF. In DNA, the CDR3 is TGTGCCAGCAGCTTGGCGGACCGGGGGCCAGATGAAAAACTGTTTTTT. The full variable domain, in which reference TRBV5-6 and TRBJ1-4 provide the parts outside the CDR3, is DAGVTQSPTHLIKTRGQQVTLRCSPKSGHDTVSWYQQALGQGPQFIFQYYEEEERQRGNFPDRFSGHQFPNYSSELNVNALLLGDSALYLCASSLADRGPDEKLFFGSGTQLSVL.

This clone was observed once. The rearrangement links TRBV4-1 to TRBJ1-2; possibly TRBD1 for D (5 bases). V lost 0 bases, J lost 6 bases, and 23 bases lay in between. The CDR3 contains 18 residues. Germline values: CDR1 MGHRA, CDR2 YSYEKL. The CDR3 spells CASSQEPGRGPGLNGYTF. In DNA form, the CDR3 reads TGCGCCAGCAGCCAAGAACCCGGTAGGGGACCCGGACTGAATGGCTACACCTTC.

The rearrangement links TRBV11-2 to TRBJ1-2, with D maybe TRBD1 (5 bases). V lost 5 bases to trimming and J lost 8 bases, with 15 bases between them. The CDR3 runs 13 residues. Germline assignment: CDR1 SGHAT and CDR2 FQNNGV. CDR3 sequence reads: CASSTTGLGGYTF. The CDR3 DNA reads TGTGCCAGCAGCACCACAGGCTTAGGAGGCTACACCTTC.

This chain uses TRBV11-2 with TRBJ1-1; tentatively, D is TRBD1 (5 bases). V was clipped by 1 base and J by 4 bases, with 10 bases between them. There are 14 residues in the CDR3. Germline V lookup: CDR1 SGHAT, CDR2 FQNNGV. The CDR3 sequence: CASSLVAGGTEAFF. The CDR3 DNA follows: TGTGCCAGCAGCTTAGTAGCGGGGGGCACTGAAGCTTTCTTT.

In the case of this clone: Other DNA sequences in the sample encode the same CDR3. This rearrangement joins TRBV12-3 or TRBV12-4 to TRBJ2-7; D not resolved. This CDR3 spans 13 amino acids. V lost 1 base to trimming and J lost 4 bases, with 8 bases between them. This CDR3 reads CASSLVTAYEQYF. In DNA form, the CDR3 reads TGTGCCAGCAGTTTAGTCACCGCATACGAGCAGTACTTC.

The chain recombines TRBV6-5 with TRBJ2-7; 8 positions match TRBD2. V was pared by 6 bases and J by 2 bases, with 9 bases of the junction left unmatched. This CDR3 region has 15 residues. Germline CDR1 reads MNHEY; CDR2 reads SVGAGI. CDR3 region: CASRPGAGGTYEQYF. The CDR3 bases are TGTGCCAGCAGGCCCGGCGCGGGAGGTACCTACGAGCAGTACTTC.

In nucleotides, the CDR3 is TGTGCCAGCAGCGCCCGGGCCCAAGCTCCCGCAGATACGCAGTATTTT. Protein product: CASSARAQAPADTQYF. The chain recombines TRBV3-1 (or the pseudogene TRBV3-2) with TRBJ2-3, with D hard to call. In germline, CDR1 is LGHDT, CDR2 YNNKEL (reference sequence). Trimming removed 5 bases from V and 4 bases from J, with 19 bases in between. The CDR3 runs to 16 residues.

V and J are TRBV4-1 and TRBJ1-4; D gene uncertain. In germline, CDR1 is MGHRA, CDR2 YSYEKL. This CDR3 has 13 residues. V was clipped by 0 bases and J by 9 bases, with 8 bases between them. As DNA, the CDR3 is TGCGCCAGCAGCCAAGATATCGGGAAAAAACTGTTTTTT. Its translation: CASSQDIGKKLFF.

CDR3 loop: CASSLVSPTIYGYTF. The CDR3 DNA reads TGTGCCAGCAGCTTAGTATCACCTACTATCTATGGCTACACCTTC. The chain is built from TRBV11-2 and TRBJ1-2; D is unclear. Trimming shortened V by 1 base and J by 4 bases, and 13 bases separated the two germline ends. This CDR3 comprises 15 residues. CDR1 and CDR2 from the germline V gene are SGHAT and FQNNGV.

This clone was detected only once. The chain carries TRBV19 and TRBJ1-4; 10 bases match TRBD1. The V segment lost 6 bases and the J segment 8 bases; nucleotides outside the gene matches: 6. Germline CDR1 and CDR2: LNHDA and SQIVND (reference sequence). CDR3 size: 14 residues. The CDR3 DNA reads TGTGCCAGTAGCAGGGGACAGGGGAAGGAAAAACTGTTTTTT. It encodes CASSRGQGKEKLFF.

V usage is TRBV10-3 and J usage is TRBJ1-2, with D tentatively TRBD1 (6 bases). Trimming stripped 9 bases from V and 6 bases from J, with 14 bases between. Looked up from germline, CDR1 is ENHRY and CDR2 is SYGVKD. There are 12 residues in the CDR3. Written as DNA, the CDR3 is TGTGCCATGTCAACAGGGCCTGATGGCTACACCTTC. It yields the protein CAMSTGPDGYTF.

This chain joins TRBV18 and TRBJ2-7; D might be TRBD2 (7 bases). The CDR3 runs 14 residues. V was trimmed by 3 bases and J by 2 bases, leaving 11 bases between them. Germline CDR1 is KGHSH and CDR2 is LQKENI. The CDR3 coding sequence is TGTGCCAGCTCACCCGGGGGGCTTCCCTACGAGCAGTACTTC. It is translated as CASSPGGLPYEQYF.

The chain is built from TRBV5-8 and TRBJ2-3; possibly TRBD2 for D (6 bases). The CDR3 is made up of 14 amino acids. Trimming shortened V by 4 bases and J by 2 bases, and 11 bases separated the two germline ends. The germline V gene has CDR1 SGHTS and CDR2 YDEGEE. The CDR3 spells CASSAWGDTDTQYF. The DNA for the CDR3 is TGTGCCAGCAGCGCCTGGGGGGACACAGATACGCAGTATTTT. Based on the CDR3 plus reference TRBV5-8 and TRBJ2-3, the full variable domain is EAGVTQSPTHLIKTRGQQATLRCSPISGHTSVYWYQQALGLGLQFLLWYDEGEERNRGNFPPRFSGRQFPNYSSELNVNALELEDSALYLCASSAWGDTDTQYFGPGTRLTVL.

DNA of the CDR3: TGCGCCAGCAGCTTGGTAGTAGCGGGGGGATTCGCGAACACCGGGGAGCTGTTTTTT. The encoded protein is CASSLVVAGGFANTGELFF. The rearrangement links TRBV5-1 to TRBJ2-2; 10 bases agree with TRBD2. Germline CDR1 reads SGHRS; CDR2 reads YFSETQ. CDR3 length equals 19 residues. Trimming took 0 bases from V and 0 from J; bases not matched to a gene: 8.

The chain has TRBV13 and TRBJ1-2; D is possibly TRBD1 (6 bases). V lost 0 bases and J lost 8, with 13 bases in between. CDR1 is PRHDT and CDR2 is FYEKMQ in the germline V gene (reference sequence). The CDR3 is made up of 14 amino acids. The CDR3 nucleotides are TGTGCCAGCAGCTTAGGCGTATTGAGGGGGGGCTACACCTTC. Its protein product is CASSLGVLRGGYTF.

CDR3 in DNA: TGTGCCAGCAGCCGTTCAGCCAACTACGAGCAGTACTTC. This gives the protein CASSRSANYEQYF. The chain is built from TRBV5-5 and TRBJ2-7; unclear D gene. CDR1 and CDR2 (germline): SGHKS, YYEKEE (reference sequence). This CDR3 comprises 13 residues. V dropped 4 bases and J dropped 3 bases, with 11 bases sitting between them.

The V call is TRBV2, the J call TRBJ2-7; D is ambiguous. Germline V gives CDR1 SNHLY, CDR2 FYNNEI. The V end lost 4 bases, the J end lost 2 bases, and 6 bases lay between the germline ends. The CDR3 is 12 amino acids. Here the CDR3 DNA reads TGTGCCAGCAGTGCCGGAACCTACGAGCAGTACTTC. Translated, it gives CASSAGTYEQYF. The entire variable domain, with the rest obtained from reference TRBV2 and TRBJ2-7, is as follows: EPEVTQTPSHQVTQMGQEVILRCVPISNHLYFYWYRQILGQKVEFLVSFYNNEISEKSEIFDDQFSVERPDGSNFTLKIRSTKLEDSAMYFCASSAGTYEQYFGPGTRLTVT.

V gene TRBV24-1 combines with J gene TRBJ2-3, with 8 bases aligning to TRBD1. Germline loops: CDR1 KGHDR, CDR2 SFDVKD. The CDR3 covers 16 residues. V lost 4 bases to trimming and J lost 1 base; unmatched junction nucleotides: 6. CDR3 DNA sequence: TGTGCCACCAGTGACCCCAGGGGGCTCGGCACAGATACGCAGTATTTT. Translation: CATSDPRGLGTDTQYF.

V and J are TRBV7-2 and TRBJ2-7; D unresolved. This CDR3 has 14 amino acids. Germline V gene sequence: CDR1 SGHTA, CDR2 FQGNSA. Trimming pared 0 bases from V and 2 bases from J, leaving 8 bases between. CDR3: CASSLAADAYEQYF. CDR3 DNA sequence: TGTGCCAGCAGCTTAGCGGCGGACGCCTACGAGCAGTACTTC.

The V call is TRBV2, the J call TRBJ2-1, with 10 positions matching TRBD2. CDR3 length: 14 amino acids. Germline values: CDR1 SNHLY, CDR2 FYNNEI. J gave up 5 bases and V 4 bases, and 2 bases lay outside the gene matches. This CDR3 reads CASSASGSDNEQFF. The CDR3 DNA is TGTGCCAGCAGTGCTAGCGGGAGCGACAATGAGCAGTTCTTC.

The CDR3 DNA reads TGTGCCAGCAGTTACTCTACAGGGTCATACACCTTC. This gives the protein CASSYSTGSYTF. The chain carries TRBV6-5 and TRBJ1-2; TRBD1 might be the D (6 bases). CDR3 length: 12 amino acids. V was clipped by 0 bases and J by 11 bases, with 10 bases between them. Germline CDR1 reads MNHEY; CDR2 reads SVGAGI.

CDR3 in DNA: TGTGCCAGCAGCGTAGCTAAGCAGAATTCACCCCTCCACTTT. Its protein is CASSVAKQNSPLHF. The rearrangement uses TRBV9 and TRBJ1-6; no definite D call. The CDR3 is made up of 14 amino acids. The V and J ends lost 0 bases and 7 bases respectively, with 8 bases between them. CDR1 and CDR2 from the germline V gene are SGDLS and YYNGEE.

The J gene is TRBJ2-1, the V gene TRBV29-1, with a possible D match to TRBD1 (5 bases). V gave up 6 bases and J gave up 3 bases, with 21 bases separating them. Germline CDR1 is SQVTM and CDR2 is ANQGSEA. The CDR3 contains 16 residues. CDR3 region: CSVFPGPSGYYNEQFF. CDR3 DNA: TGCAGCGTCTTCCCGGGTCCGTCAGGGTACTACAATGAGCAGTTCTTC.

The V gene is TRBV5-1, the J gene TRBJ2-5; 12 bases line up with TRBD2. Trimming at V came to 0 bases and at J to 6 bases, leaving 12 bases not matched to a gene. The CDR3 is 18 residues long. Germline CDR1 SGHRS, CDR2 YFSETQ. The CDR3 nucleotides are TGCGCCAGCAGCTTGGCCACGGTCATCACTAGCGGGAGGAAGACCCAGTACTTC. Protein: CASSLATVITSGRKTQYF.

The V call is TRBV28, the J call TRBJ2-6; a weak D match, TRBD2 (6 bases). This CDR3 contains 16 residues. Germline V gene data show CDR1 as MDHEN and CDR2 as SYDVKM. V was pared by 7 bases and J by 0 bases, with 13 bases between. CDR3 amino acids: CASIHGGVSGANVLTF. The CDR3 DNA sequence: TGTGCCAGCATCCACGGAGGGGTCTCTGGGGCCAACGTCCTGACTTTC.

The chain links TRBV6-5 to TRBJ1-1; D not resolved. The CDR3 runs to 11 residues. V lost 8 bases, J lost 1 base, and 5 bases lay in between. From germline, CDR1 is MNHEY and CDR2 SVGAGI. This chain's CDR3 is CASGRNTEAFF. CDR3 coding DNA: TGTGCCAGCGGCAGGAACACTGAAGCTTTCTTT.